The rows below give T cell receptor beta chains drawn from one sample of a study of blood T cell repertoires in COVID-19. TCRdb's copy holds only in-frame clones and misses some; the assay was immunoSEQ multiplex PCR. The sample lists a few hundred thousand clones, about nine tenths seen once, with 1.5% to 2% in the top ten. Source material: peripheral blood. These receptor sequences come from a woman aged 25 to 39 with COVID-19, enrolled during active disease. The CDR3 runs from the conserved cysteine through the conserved F or W. D genes are given only for firm matches. Only some rows state a clone size, as once, few, many or a class for expanded clones.

>.|.|TRBJ1-5|TRBV21-1
TGTGCCAGCTCGCGGGCCTTCAATCAGCCCCAGCATTTT
CASSRAFNQPQHF
>.|.|TRBJ1-2|TRBV27
TGTGCCAGCACCCCGACAGGAACCTATGGCTACACCTTC
CASTPTGTYGYTF
>.|TRBD2|TRBJ2-3|TRBV5-4
TGTGCCAGCAGCCCTCAGCGGGGGGCCCTAGATACGCAGTATTTT
CASSPQRGALDTQYF
>few|.|TRBJ1-2|TRBV2
TGTGCCAGCAGAGTTGGGAGTGGCTACACCTTC
CASRVGSGYTF
>.|.|TRBJ1-1|TRBV27
TGTGCCAGCAGCAATACGATTGGGGGGGTTGGTGAAGCTTTCTTT
CASSNTIGGVGEAFF
>.|.|TRBJ1-2|TRBV6-5
TGTGCCAGCGGCGGGTCGAGTCGGAGCTATGGCTACACCTTC
CASGGSSRSYGYTF
>.|.|TRBJ1-2|TRBV10-3
TGTGCCATCAGTGACTCGGGTGGCTACACCTTC
CAISDSGGYTF
>.|.|TRBJ1-1|TRBV2
TGTGCCAGCAGGAGCGACGCAGAGTGGGCTTTCTTT
CASRSDAEWAFF
>.|.|TRBJ2-5|TRBV28
TGTGCCAGCAGTTACTTTTCATGGGAGACCCAGTACTTC
CASSYFSWETQYF
>.|.|TRBJ2-2|TRBV30
TGTGCCTGGAGTCTAACCGAGTCCGGGGAGCTGTTTTTT
CAWSLTESGELFF
>.|.|TRBJ2-2|TRBV2
TGTGCCAGCACGGCAGGCGTCACCGGGGAGCTGTTTTTT
CASTAGVTGELFF
>.|.|TRBJ1-1|TRBV18
TGTGCCAGCTCACCAGAAGCAGGGCGCACTGAAGCTTTCTTT
CASSPEAGRTEAFF
>.|TRBD1|TRBJ2-4|TRBV18
TGTGCCAGCTCACCTCCGGGACAGGGTCAGTACTTC
CASSPPGQGQYF
>many|.|TRBJ1-2|TRBV6-5
TGTGCCAGCAGCGACCGGGACGGGAGTTTCTATGGCTACACCTTC
CASSDRDGSFYGYTF
>.|.|TRBJ2-1|TRBV4-1
TGCGCCAGCAGCCACCAGACAGGACTCTACAATGAGCAGTTCTTC
CASSHQTGLYNEQFF
>.|TRBD1|TRBJ1-5|TRBV6-1
TGTGCCAGCAGTGAAGTAAGGGGGCGCGCAGGTCAGCCCCAGCATTTT
CASSEVRGRAGQPQHF
>.|TRBD1|TRBJ1-6|TRBV13
TGTGCCAGCAGCCCCTCGGGACAGGGCGTTCGTTCACCCCTCCACTTT
CASSPSGQGVRSPLHF
>.|TRBD1|TRBJ1-5|TRBV6-1
TGTGCCAGCAGTGAAGGTTCAGGGGGCCAGCCCCAGCATTTT
CASSEGSGGQPQHF
>.|TRBD2|TRBJ2-5|TRBV10-3
TGTGCCATCAGTGCGTCTAGCGGGGGGGCAGAGACCCAGTACTTC
CAISASSGGAETQYF
>.|TRBD1|TRBJ1-4|TRBV4-1
TGCGCCAGCAGCCAAGTATGGGTGACAGGGTCTAATGAAAAACTGTTTTTT
CASSQVWVTGSNEKLFF
>.|.|TRBJ2-2|TRBV3-1/TRBV3-2
TGTGCCAGCAGCCCTATTTCGGGGACCGGGGAGCTGTTTTTT
CASSPISGTGELFF
>.|.|TRBJ2-1|TRBV7-2
TGTGCCAGCAGCCCACAGGGTTACGAGCAGTTCTTC
CASSPQGYEQFF
>.|.|TRBJ1-2|TRBV7-8
TGTGCCAGCAGCTTTGGGGCAATGGGGTTTGATGCCTATGGCTACACCTTC
CASSFGAMGFDAYGYTF
>.|.|TRBJ1-2|TRBV25-1
TGTGCCAGCAGTGTCTCGGGGAGTGGGGACTATGGCTACACCTTC
CASSVSGSGDYGYTF
>.|TRBD1|TRBJ1-2|TRBV19
TGTGCCAGTAGTCCGAAGACAGGGGCCATGAGAAGTGGCTACACCTTC
CASSPKTGAMRSGYTF
>.|TRBD1|TRBJ1-2|TRBV19
TGTGCCAGTAGTTTCGCCGGACAGGGGGTCAACTATGGCTACACCTTC
CASSFAGQGVNYGYTF
>.|.|TRBJ1-2|TRBV19
TGTGCCAGTAGTATAGATAAACAGAACTATGGCTACACCTTC
CASSIDKQNYGYTF
>few|.|TRBJ2-5|TRBV23-1
TGCGCCAGCAGTCAATCGCTTCGGGGGACCCTCCAAGAGACCCAGTACTTC
CASSQSLRGTLQETQYF
>.|.|TRBJ2-7|TRBV5-6
TGTGCCAGCAGCTTGCCAGTATTTAACGAGCAGTACTTC
CASSLPVFNEQYF
>once|.|TRBJ2-4|TRBV13
TGTGCCAGCAGCTTAGGGTTAACCAAAAACATTCAGTACTTC
CASSLGLTKNIQYF
>many|.|TRBJ2-7|TRBV11-3
TGTGCCAGCAGCGGAACCGACAGGCTGAGATACGAGCAGTACTTC
CASSGTDRLRYEQYF
>.|.|TRBJ2-3|TRBV11-2
TGTGCCAGCAGCTTAGGGGGGCTAGGCGCAGATACGCAGTATTTT
CASSLGGLGADTQYF
>few|TRBD1|TRBJ1-6|TRBV4-1
TGCGCCAGCAGCCCCTTGGACAGGGGAGATCGGAATTCACCCCTCCACTTT
CASSPLDRGDRNSPLHF
>.|.|TRBJ1-2|TRBV18
TGTGCCAGCTCACCAGGAGGCCCAACTCTAGACTATGGCTACACCTTC
CASSPGGPTLDYGYTF
>.|.|TRBJ1-2|TRBV5-5
TGTGCCAGCAGCTTGGCCGGTACCTATGGCTACACCTTC
CASSLAGTYGYTF
>.|TRBD2|TRBJ2-3|TRBV11-3
TGTGCCAGCAGCTTAGAATACGCGGGGGCAGATACGCAGTATTTT
CASSLEYAGADTQYF
>.|TRBD1|TRBJ2-7|TRBV3-1/TRBV3-2
TGTGCCAGCAGCCAAGGTGTCAGACAGGGGGAATACGAGCAGTACTTC
CASSQGVRQGEYEQYF
>.|.|TRBJ2-5|TRBV5-1
TGCGCCAGCAGCTTACAGGGCCCCCAAGAGACCCAGTACTTC
CASSLQGPQETQYF
>.|.|TRBJ1-6|TRBV2
TGTGCCAGCAGTGAAGGAGCATATAATTCACCCCTCCACTTT
CASSEGAYNSPLHF
>.|TRBD2|TRBJ2-1|TRBV5-4
TGTGCCAGCAGAAGGCGGGGGGCCGACAATGAGCAGTTCTTC
CASRRRGADNEQFF
>.|.|TRBJ2-7|TRBV11-2
TGTGCCAGCAGCTTTAGCGAGGTGCGGGGGCCTGAGCAGTACTTC
CASSFSEVRGPEQYF
>.|.|TRBJ1-5|TRBV19
TGTGCCAGTAGGGACTTACAAGGACAGCCCCAGCATTTT
CASRDLQGQPQHF
>.|TRBD1|TRBJ2-1|TRBV13
TGTGCCAGCAGCCGCCTCTTAGGACAGGGGGAGGACAATGAGCAGTTCTTC
CASSRLLGQGEDNEQFF
>.|.|TRBJ1-5|TRBV24-1
TGTGCCACCAGTGAAAAGGGGTTTAGCAATCAGCCCCAGCATTTT
CATSEKGFSNQPQHF
>.|TRBD1|TRBJ1-4|TRBV7-8
TGTGCCAGCAGCTTACGACAGGGTCATAATGAAAAACTGTTTTTT
CASSLRQGHNEKLFF
>.|.|TRBJ2-5|TRBV10-3
TGTGCCATCAGTGAGTCGTTGTCAGGGGAAGAGACCCAGTACTTC
CAISESLSGEETQYF
>.|.|TRBJ1-5|TRBV28
TGTGCCAGCAGTCAGGCTAATCAGCCCCAGCATTTT
CASSQANQPQHF
>.|.|TRBJ1-1|TRBV27
TGTGCCAGCAGTTTAACAGGGTTGAAAATGGCTAACACTGAAGCTTTCTTT
CASSLTGLKMANTEAFF
>.|TRBD1|TRBJ1-1|TRBV30
TGTGCCTGGAGTTTCCTTGGGTCAGGGGGCACTGAAGCTTTCTTT
CAWSFLGSGGTEAFF
>.|.|TRBJ1-5|TRBV7-8
TGTGCCAGCAGCTTGGAGACTGATAGCAATCAGCCCCAGCATTTT
CASSLETDSNQPQHF
>.|.|TRBJ1-5|TRBV4-2
TGTGCCAGCAGCCAAGAGATAGGGGTTGGCAATCAGCCCCAGCATTTT
CASSQEIGVGNQPQHF
>.|.|TRBJ1-2|TRBV4-3
TGCGCCAGTACTCTTGGCTACACCTTC
CASTLGYTF
>.|.|TRBJ2-7|TRBV2
TGTGCCAGCTCGCGGGAACCCTACGAGCAGTACTTC
CASSREPYEQYF